This TCR beta chain was sequenced in a study of identical twins. V trimming: 1 base; J trimming: 3 bases; junction bases outside the gene matches: 5. The CDR3 is made up of 15 amino acids. Looked up from germline, CDR1 is SGHRS and CDR2 is YFSETQ. MiXCR, run by TCRdb on the 5' RACE reads, gives a single entry per CDR3 protein. The data hold roughly 750,000 distinct CDR3 sequences, with around 20% observed a single time. These data were likewise used in another study, on T cells expressing NK-cell markers. That publication notes: Sequencing of TCR beta repertoires drew on sorted CD3+CD56+NKG2C+, CD3+CD56+NKG2C- and CD3+CD56-NKG2C+ T cells.

This chain connects TRBV5-1 to TRBJ2-5; TRBD2 aligns across 8 bases. The source of this sequence is a woman aged 18 to 35 in good health. Input material: PBMCs. In nucleotides, the CDR3 is TGCGCCAGCAGCTTGATGGGGACTAGGGAAGAGACCCAGTACTTC. It encodes CASSLMGTREETQYF. The entire variable domain, with the rest obtained from reference TRBV5-1 and TRBJ2-5, is as follows: KAGVTQTPRYLIKTRGQQVTLSCSPISGHRSVSWYQQTPGQGLQFLFEYFSETQRNKGNFPGRFSGRQFSNSRSEMNVSTLELGDSALYLCASSLMGTREETQYFGPGTRLLVL.